This section outlines one TCR beta chain sequence together with its context. As yet, its antigen is unknown. In germline, CDR1 is MNHEY, CDR2 SVGEGT. This CDR3 contains 13 residues. The germline V and J ends were trimmed by 2 bases and 8 bases, with 12 bases remaining between them. The data belong to a study of identical twins. Study-level points and caveats: Memory repertoires showed no such pattern, whereas abundant cord blood beta clonotypes carried fewer insertions.

In TCRdb, the 5' RACE reads were re-called with MiXCR into one record per CDR3 protein. This table has some 590,000 distinct CDR3 sequences, more than 9% appearing once. These same records also appear under a second study, on yellow fever vaccine responses in identical twins.

Source material: PBMCs. The chain recombines TRBV6-2 or TRBV6-3 with TRBJ1-2; tentative D call: TRBD1 (5 bases). The sequence came from a woman between 18 and 29 years old in good health. CDR3 sequence (DNA): TGTGCCAGCAGTTACATTCCAGGGAGCGGCTACACCTTC. This encodes CASSYIPGSGYTF.